This T cell receptor beta chain derives from a study of T cell repertoires in cytomegalovirus infection. Study as a whole: Public TCR beta signatures marked donors with CMV infection and the matching HLA. Study conclusions and caveats: CMV-specific HLA-C-restricted TCR beta clonotypes dominated the ex vivo response. Identification of carriers of CMV plus the relevant HLA was performed using cumulative public TCR beta family frequency.

TCRdb used MiXCR to reprocess the reads, holding one entry per CDR3 protein. The sample holds around 260,000 distinct CDR3 sequences, roughly 25% seen once. This clonotype was counted ten times or more. Its antigen is still unknown. With 5 bases removed from V and 0 bases from J, the gap between germline ends came to 11 bases. The CDR3 is 15 amino acids. The chain recombines TRBV12-3 or TRBV12-4 with TRBJ1-5; unclear D gene. Sequenced: PBMCs. This sequence originates from a human donor in good health (CMV status not recorded). Some clones in this sample may be carry-over from other donors' samples. In DNA, the CDR3 is TGTGCCAGCAGTCGGGCGTCGAGTAGCAATCAGCCCCAGCATTTT. Protein product: CASSRASSSNQPQHF.